This is a list of T cell receptor beta chains from one sample in a study of blood T cell repertoires in COVID-19. TCRdb's copy holds only in-frame clones and misses some; the assay was immunoSEQ multiplex PCR. The sample records some 170,000 clones, approximately 80% being singletons. Sequenced input: PBMCs or T cells enriched from blood (not recorded which). These receptors all come from a man between 45 and 60 years old who had recovered from COVID-19. The CDR3 runs from the conserved cysteine through the conserved F or W. The D gene is left open where the match is weak.

>-|TRBV19|TRBJ2-7
TGTGCCAGTAGTATAGCCTCTTCTGAGACTAGTTCCTACGAGCAGTACTTC
CASSIASSETSSYEQYF
>-|TRBV5-1|TRBJ1-4
TGCGCCAGCAGCTTCTGGTACGGGGGAGAAGGGGAAAAACTGTTTTTT
CASSFWYGGEGEKLFF
>TRBD1|TRBV18|TRBJ2-7
TGTGCCAGCTCACCGGACAGGAAGGCTAACGAGCAGTACTTC
CASSPDRKANEQYF
>-|TRBV10-3|TRBJ1-1
TGTGCCATCAGCACCTCCGGGACTACGGGTGAAGCTTTCTTT
CAISTSGTTGEAFF
>-|TRBV25-1|TRBJ1-5
TGTGCCAGCAGTGCGGGGGGAAATCAGCCCCAGCATTTT
CASSAGGNQPQHF
>TRBD1|TRBV27|TRBJ1-2
TGTGCCAGCAGTTTGCTGGGACAGGGTAGTGGCTACACCTTC
CASSLLGQGSGYTF
>-|TRBV18|TRBJ1-6
TGTGCCAGCTCACCATCCGTTAATTCACCCCTCCACTTT
CASSPSVNSPLHF
>-|TRBV6-1|TRBJ2-3
TGTGCCAGCAGTGAAAGTGGGCTACCTACGCAGTATTTT
CASSESGLPTQYF
>-|TRBV6-1|TRBJ2-3
TGTGCCAGCAGTGACAGGGGATTTGCAGATACGCAGTATTTT
CASSDRGFADTQYF
>TRBD2|TRBV3-1/TRBV3-2|TRBJ2-7
TGTGCCAGCAGCCGAGAGGCTAGCGGGGTATACGAGCAGTACTTC
CASSREASGVYEQYF
>-|TRBV6-1|TRBJ1-5
TGTGCCAGCAGTGAAGGGAGCGGGTTCCAGCCCCAGCATTTT
CASSEGSGFQPQHF
>-|TRBV5-5|TRBJ2-1
TGTGCCAGCAGCTTCCAACCAGGGGCACTCGAGCAGTTCTTC
CASSFQPGALEQFF
>-|TRBV7-2|TRBJ1-2
TGTGCCAGCAGCTTAAAGGCCGGGACAAGCTATGGCTACACCTTC
CASSLKAGTSYGYTF
>TRBD1|TRBV5-6|TRBJ1-2
TGTGCCAGCAGCCCGGACAGGATACGCTACACCTTC
CASSPDRIRYTF
>TRBD2|TRBV9|TRBJ2-4
TGTGCCAGCAGCGTAGATTTGTCTAGCGGGGGGGCGCTAGCCAAAAACATTCAGTACTTC
CASSVDLSSGGALAKNIQYF
>TRBD2|TRBV3-1/TRBV3-2|TRBJ2-7
TGTGCCAGCAGCCCTCTGTGGGGCGGGGGGGAGGCGGGCTACGAGCAGTACTTC
CASSPLWGGGEAGYEQYF
>TRBD1|TRBV5-5|TRBJ1-5
TGTGCCAGCAGCAGAACAGGGGGGTGGAATCAGCCCCAGCATTTT
CASSRTGGWNQPQHF
>-|TRBV4-1|TRBJ2-3
TGCGCCAGCAGCCAAGATTTGACAGGACGACAGGGCACAGATACGCAGTATTTT
CASSQDLTGRQGTDTQYF